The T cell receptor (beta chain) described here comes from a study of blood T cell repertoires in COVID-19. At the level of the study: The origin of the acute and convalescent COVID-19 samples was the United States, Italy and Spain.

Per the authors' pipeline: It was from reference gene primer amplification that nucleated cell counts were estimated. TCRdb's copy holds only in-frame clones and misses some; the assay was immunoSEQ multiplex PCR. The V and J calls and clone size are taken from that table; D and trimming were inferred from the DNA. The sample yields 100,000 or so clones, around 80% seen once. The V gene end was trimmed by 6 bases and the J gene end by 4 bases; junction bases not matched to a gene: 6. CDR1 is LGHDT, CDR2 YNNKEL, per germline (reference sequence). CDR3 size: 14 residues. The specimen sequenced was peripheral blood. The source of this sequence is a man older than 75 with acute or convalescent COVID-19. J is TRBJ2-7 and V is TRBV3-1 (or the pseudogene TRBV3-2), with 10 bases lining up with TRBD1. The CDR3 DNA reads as TGTGCCAGCAGAGCCGGGACAGGGGTTTACGAGCAGTACTTC. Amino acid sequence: CASRAGTGVYEQYF.